Following are 27 T cell receptor beta chains from one sample sequenced in a study of blood T cell repertoires in COVID-19 (dated by TCRdb to 2018 to 2021). Libraries were built with the immunoSEQ multiplex PCR assay. The immuneACCESS repertoire file appears here via TCRdb, limited to in-frame rearrangements. These files lack a portion of the clones; in checked studies, under half of the deficit traces to unresolved V genes, and the cause of the others is not known. This sample comprises about 25,000 clones, around 86% of them detected only once. The ten top clones hold less than 20% of the sample. Sequencing used peripheral blood. All receptors come from a woman aged 80 or over with acute or convalescent COVID-19.

This clone showed up just once. This chain links TRBV5-1 with TRBJ2-3; the match to TRBD2 covers 8 bases. The CDR3 consists of 16 residues. Germline CDR1 reads SGHRS; CDR2 reads YFSETQ. Losses at the gene ends were 0 bases for V and 5 bases for J; bases not matched to a gene: 8. The CDR3: CASSLGGAGEVDTQYF. The CDR3, as DNA: TGCGCCAGCAGCTTGGGTGGAGCGGGAGAGGTAGATACGCAGTATTTT.

The V call is TRBV7-2, the J call TRBJ2-1; the D gene is possibly TRBD1 (7 bases). Germline CDR1 is SGHTA and CDR2 is FQGNSA. Trimming took off 5 bases at V and 15 bases at J, with 26 bases between the two ends. This CDR3 is built from 15 residues. In DNA, the CDR3 is TGTGCCAGCAGCCCCCAGGGGGGTCGCGTGAATGAGTGGTTCTTC. This encodes CASSPQGGRVNEWFF.

About this clone itself: Other DNA sequences in the sample encode the same CDR3. The chain couples TRBV18 to TRBJ1-6, with TRBD1 identical over 7 bases. The V gene end was trimmed by 2 bases and the J gene end by 10 bases; junction bases not matched to a gene: 2. Germline CDR1 reads KGHSH; CDR2 reads LQKENI. The CDR3 is 13 amino acids. This chain's CDR3 is CASSPDRDSPLHF. CDR3 in DNA: TGTGCCAGCTCACCAGACAGGGACTCACCCCTCCACTTT.

The V call is TRBV2, the J call TRBJ2-1; TRBD2 agrees at 9 bases. V was clipped by 7 bases and J by 9 bases; unmatched bases: 22. The CDR3 has 18 residues. Germline V gene data show CDR1 as SNHLY and CDR2 as FYNNEI. The CDR3 spells CASTKRVSGRNKWSEQFF. CDR3 coding DNA: TGTGCCAGCACCAAGCGCGTTAGCGGGAGAAATAAGTGGAGTGAGCAGTTCTTC.

This chain links TRBV18 with TRBJ1-2; the D is unclear. The V and J ends lost 0 bases and 8 bases respectively, with 16 bases between them. CDR3 length equals 15 residues. Germline V gene sequence: CDR1 KGHSH, CDR2 LQKENI. CDR3 in DNA: TGTGCCAGCTCACCACCGGAAGGATTGATAGCGGGCTACACCTTC. Its translation is CASSPPEGLIAGYTF. Complete variable domain (other parts from reference TRBV18 and TRBJ1-2): NAGVMQNPRHLVRRRGQEARLRCSPMKGHSHVYWYRQLPEEGLKFMVYLQKENIIDESGMPKERFSAEFPKEGPSILRIQQVVRGDSAAYFCASSPPEGLIAGYTFGSGTRLTVV.

The genes are TRBV7-8 and TRBJ1-2; possibly TRBD1 for D (6 bases). The germline V gene has CDR1 SGHVS and CDR2 FQNEAQ. With 0 bases removed from V and 0 bases from J, the gap between germline ends came to 14 bases. The CDR3 covers 17 residues. This chain's CDR3 is CASSLAWRQESNYGYTF. The CDR3 nucleotides read TGTGCCAGCAGCTTAGCTTGGCGACAGGAGTCTAACTATGGCTACACCTTC.

The chain is built from TRBV18 and TRBJ2-3, with TRBD2 matching 7 bases. Looked up from germline, CDR1 is KGHSH and CDR2 is LQKENI. V shed 1 base and J 3 bases; nucleotides not matched to a gene: 4. The CDR3 length is 15 residues. The DNA of the CDR3 is TGTGCCAGCTCACCACTATCCGGGAGGACAGATACGCAGTATTTT. It specifies CASSPLSGRTDTQYF. The whole variable domain, remainder taken from reference TRBV18 and TRBJ2-3, is NAGVMQNPRHLVRRRGQEARLRCSPMKGHSHVYWYRQLPEEGLKFMVYLQKENIIDESGMPKERFSAEFPKEGPSILRIQQVVRGDSAAYFCASSPLSGRTDTQYFGPGTRLTVL.

The chain joins TRBV6-5 to TRBJ1-1; D might be TRBD1 (6 bases). V was cut by 6 bases and J by 8 bases, with 16 bases left in between. The CDR3 totals 13 residues. CDR1 and CDR2 (germline): MNHEY, SVGAGI. Here the CDR3 reads CASSRTRGAEAFF. The CDR3 DNA follows: TGTGCCAGCAGCCGAACCCGGGGGGCCGAAGCTTTCTTT.

This clone appeared once. This chain connects TRBV5-4 to TRBJ1-2; D perhaps matches TRBD1 (6 bases). The CDR3 has 13 amino acids. Germline V gives CDR1 SGHNT, CDR2 YYREEE (reference sequence). The V gene lost 4 bases and the J gene lost 3 bases, with 10 bases spanning the gap. CDR3 amino acids: CASSAGEDYGYTF. As DNA, the CDR3 is TGTGCCAGCAGCGCAGGGGAAGACTATGGCTACACCTTC.

Here the CDR3 reads CSVERVGSEAFF. As DNA, the CDR3 is TGCAGCGTTGAGCGGGTAGGTTCTGAAGCTTTCTTT. The chain has TRBV29-1 and TRBJ1-1, with no clear D. V shed 3 bases and J shed 6 bases, with 11 bases lying between them. Looked up from germline, CDR1 is SQVTM and CDR2 is ANQGSEA. This CDR3 has 12 amino acids.

This chain joins TRBV30 and TRBJ2-3; D may match TRBD1 or TRBD2 (5 bases each). Germline CDR1 and CDR2: GTSNPN and SVGIG (reference sequence). Trimming removed 5 bases from V and 6 bases from J, with 15 bases in between. The CDR3 spans 13 residues. The chain's CDR3 is CAWEGNPRDTQYF. The CDR3 DNA reads as TGTGCCTGGGAGGGGAATCCTCGGGATACGCAGTATTTT.

The chain recombines TRBV5-5 with TRBJ1-2, with a possible D match to TRBD1 (5 bases). The germline V gene has CDR1 SGHKS and CDR2 YYEKEE (reference sequence). The germline V and J ends were trimmed by 4 bases and 8 bases, with 15 bases remaining between them. This CDR3 is built from 13 residues. CDR3 sequence (DNA): TGTGCCAGCAGCAACCTCCAGGGAAGCGGCTACACCTTC. This encodes CASSNLQGSGYTF.

The chain couples TRBV6-5 to TRBJ2-2, with 9 bases fitting TRBD1. The CDR3 loop spans 14 amino acids. CDR1 MNHEY and CDR2 SVGAGI come from the germline V gene. V lost 6 bases and J lost 7; bases outside the gene matches: 6. The CDR3 DNA reads TGTGCCAGCAGACCGGGACAGGGCGTCGGGGAGCTGTTTTTT. Amino acids: CASRPGQGVGELFF.

The rearrangement joins TRBV9 to TRBJ1-2; weak D call: TRBD1 (5 bases). CDR3 length: 14 amino acids. Trimming stripped 0 bases from V and 6 bases from J, with 12 bases between. CDR1 SGDLS and CDR2 YYNGEE come from the germline V gene. CDR3 nucleotide sequence: TGTGCCAGCAGCGTAGTTTCCGGGACTGATGGCTACACCTTC. It yields the protein CASSVVSGTDGYTF.

The genes are TRBV14 and TRBJ1-1; D ambiguous. Trimming took off 3 bases at V and 7 bases at J, with 6 bases between the two ends. The CDR3 has 11 residues. Germline V CDR1 and CDR2: SGHDN, FVKESK. The CDR3 nucleotides read TGTGCCAGCAGCCATGAACTTGAAGCTTTCTTT. This encodes CASSHELEAFF.

The V and J genes are TRBV13 and TRBJ1-2, with 8 bases fitting TRBD1. There are 13 residues in the CDR3. V was clipped by 5 bases and J by 4 bases; unmatched bases: 3. The germline gives CDR1 PRHDT, CDR2 FYEKMQ (reference sequence). The DNA of the CDR3 is TGTGCCAGCAGCCCCGGGACAGGCTATGGCTACACCTTC. This translates into CASSPGTGYGYTF.

The V and J genes are TRBV19 and TRBJ2-1, with D possibly being TRBD2 (6 bases). This CDR3 spans 16 amino acids. The germline V and J ends were trimmed by 2 bases and 6 bases, with 17 bases remaining between them. Germline V gene data show CDR1 as LNHDA and CDR2 as SQIVND (reference sequence). The chain's CDR3 is CASSISGGIDRNEQFF. In DNA form, the CDR3 reads TGTGCCAGTAGTATATCCGGCGGGATTGATCGCAATGAGCAGTTCTTC. The full variable domain, rest sourced from reference TRBV19 and TRBJ2-1, is DGGITQSPKYLFRKEGQNVTLSCEQNLNHDAMYWYRQDPGQGLRLIYYSQIVNDFQKGDIAEGYSVSREKKESFPLTVTSAQKNPTAFYLCASSISGGIDRNEQFFGPGTRLTVL.

V is TRBV30 and J is TRBJ2-1; 10 nucleotides line up with TRBD2. The CDR3 contains 13 residues. The V segment lost 2 bases and the J segment 6 bases; nucleotides outside the gene matches: 1. In germline, CDR1 is GTSNPN, CDR2 SVGIG (reference sequence). CDR3 residues: CAWSRLAGNEQFF. In nucleotides, the CDR3 is TGTGCCTGGAGTAGACTAGCGGGCAATGAGCAGTTCTTC.

The CDR3 reads CASSPGGRGTGELFF. The DNA of the CDR3 is TGTGCCAGCAGCCCGGGGGGAAGGGGCACCGGGGAGCTGTTTTTT. This chain connects TRBV11-3 to TRBJ2-2; TRBD2 aligns across 7 bases. CDR1 and CDR2 (germline): SGHNT, YENEEA. There are 15 residues in the CDR3. Trimming took 5 bases from V and 4 from J; bases not matched to a gene: 7.

The rearrangement uses TRBV7-2 and TRBJ2-3; D is possibly TRBD1 (5 bases). Germline CDR1 reads SGHTA; CDR2 reads FQGNSA. With 10 bases removed from V and 3 bases from J, the gap between germline ends came to 17 bases. The CDR3 spans 14 residues. CDR3: CAIREQGGTDTQYF. The CDR3 DNA is TGTGCCATCCGCGAGCAGGGTGGAACAGATACGCAGTATTTT.

V and J are TRBV2 and TRBJ1-6; D remains unclear. Germline assignment: CDR1 SNHLY and CDR2 FYNNEI. Trimming removed 8 bases at V and 5 bases at J, with 7 bases between. This CDR3 spans 12 amino acids. The CDR3 protein is CASSRDNSPLHF. The CDR3 DNA reads as TGTGCCAGCTCAAGAGATAATTCACCCCTCCACTTT.

The rearrangement joins TRBV7-6 to TRBJ2-3; D gene unclear. Deletions cut 1 base from V and 3 bases from J, with 11 bases between. The germline gives CDR1 SGHVS, CDR2 FNYEAQ. The CDR3 consists of 15 residues. CDR3 in DNA: TGTGCCAGCAGCTTAGGGATGGCGAGGACAGATACGCAGTATTTT. This gives the protein CASSLGMARTDTQYF.

This sequence joins TRBV7-8 and TRBJ2-2, with TRBD2 identical over 9 bases. V dropped 4 bases and J dropped 7; count of bases not matched to a gene: 13. Germline V CDR1 and CDR2: SGHVS, FQNEAQ. This CDR3 has 17 residues. CDR3 residues: CASSSPYGLASSGELFF. CDR3 in DNA: TGTGCCAGCAGCTCCCCCTATGGACTAGCGAGTAGCGGGGAGCTGTTTTTT.

The chain is built from TRBV6-2 or TRBV6-3 and TRBJ1-2; 11 bases line up with TRBD1. Trimming took 6 bases from V and 4 from J; bases not matched to a gene: 7. Per the germline V gene, CDR1 is MNHEY and CDR2 is SVGEGT. This CDR3 has 15 amino acids. CDR3 protein: CASSLPGQGGYGYTF. The CDR3 nucleotides are TGTGCCAGCAGCTTACCGGGACAGGGGGGCTATGGCTACACCTTC.

The rearrangement uses TRBV20-1 and TRBJ1-2; D is undetermined. V shed 5 bases and J shed 8 bases, with 12 bases lying between them. CDR1 and CDR2 (germline): DFQATT, SNEGSKA (reference sequence). The CDR3 spans 11 residues. CDR3 protein: CSAPHEEGYTF. The CDR3 nucleotides read TGCAGTGCTCCGCACGAGGAAGGCTACACCTTC.

This clone was observed a few times. CDR3 bases: TGCGCCAGCAGCTCCGGACAGGGAAGCTGGGATGGCTACACCTTC. Amino acid sequence: CASSSGQGSWDGYTF. The rearrangement joins TRBV5-1 to TRBJ1-2; the match to TRBD1 covers 8 bases. This CDR3 has 15 amino acids. The J segment lost 6 bases and the V segment lost 3 bases, leaving 10 bases of the junction unmatched. The germline V gene encodes CDR1 SGHRS and CDR2 YFSETQ.

J is TRBJ1-1 and V is TRBV5-1, with D unclear. The CDR3 runs to 15 residues. CDR1 and CDR2 (germline): SGHRS, YFSETQ. V was shortened by 1 base and J by 4 bases, with 14 bases between the two germline ends. The CDR3: CASSLLGWRATEAFF. As DNA, the CDR3 is TGCGCCAGCAGCTTGTTAGGGTGGCGGGCCACTGAAGCTTTCTTT.